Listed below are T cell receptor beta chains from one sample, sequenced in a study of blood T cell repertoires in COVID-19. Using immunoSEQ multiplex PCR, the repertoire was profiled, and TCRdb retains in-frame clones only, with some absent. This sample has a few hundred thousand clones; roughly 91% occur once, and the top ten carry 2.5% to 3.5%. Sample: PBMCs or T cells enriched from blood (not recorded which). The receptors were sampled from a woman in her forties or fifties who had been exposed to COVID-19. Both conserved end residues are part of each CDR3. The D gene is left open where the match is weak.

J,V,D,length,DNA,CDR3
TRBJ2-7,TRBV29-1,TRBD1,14,TGCAGCGCTCTTTCCGGGACAGGGGCCTACGAGCAGTACTTC,CSALSGTGAYEQYF
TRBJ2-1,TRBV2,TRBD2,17,TGTGCCATCCAAACCGGGACTAGCGGGGGCCCCTACAATGAGCAGTTCTTC,CAIQTGTSGGPYNEQFF
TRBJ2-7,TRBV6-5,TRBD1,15,TGTGCCAGCAGTTACCGGGGACAGGGGAGCTACGAGCAGTACTTC,CASSYRGQGSYEQYF
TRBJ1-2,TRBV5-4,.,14,TGTGCCAGCAGACCCGACAGAACTAACTATGGCTACACCTTC,CASRPDRTNYGYTF
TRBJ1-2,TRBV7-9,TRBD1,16,TGTGCCAGCAGCTTGAGTCTCCAGGGGGCGTTCCATGGCTACACCTTC,CASSLSLQGAFHGYTF
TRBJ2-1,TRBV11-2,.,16,TGTGCCAGCAGCTTAGCTGGAGGACGGATTTACAATGAGCAGTTCTTC,CASSLAGGRIYNEQFF
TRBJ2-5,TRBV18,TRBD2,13,TGTGCCAGCTCACGGAACGGGGGAGGGTCCCAGTACTTC,CASSRNGGGSQYF
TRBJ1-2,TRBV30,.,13,TGTGCCTGGAGTCGGGGGGTTGGCTATGGCTACACCTTC,CAWSRGVGYGYTF
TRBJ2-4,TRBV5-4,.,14,TGTGCCAGCAGTCTTGACAGCGACAAAAACATTCAGTACTTC,CASSLDSDKNIQYF
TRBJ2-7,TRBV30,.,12,TGTGCCTGGAGTGTACTAGCTTACGAGCAGTACTTC,CAWSVLAYEQYF
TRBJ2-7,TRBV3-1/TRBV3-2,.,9,TGTGCCAGCAGCCCCCCCCTGTACTTC,CASSPPLYF
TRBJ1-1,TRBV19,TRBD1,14,TGTGCCATTCGGGACAGACCTTTGAACACTGAAGCTTTCTTT,CAIRDRPLNTEAFF
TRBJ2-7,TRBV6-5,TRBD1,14,TGTGCCAGCATGACAGGGTGGGGTTCCTACGAGCAGTACTTC,CASMTGWGSYEQYF
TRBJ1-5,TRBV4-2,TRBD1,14,TGTGCCAGCAGCCGGGACAGAAGCAATCAGCCCCAGCATTTT,CASSRDRSNQPQHF